This record concerns one T cell receptor (beta chain) sequence. This receptor's antigen is unknown. Qualities for individual bases were not recorded, and no much larger clone is one base off. RNA from unsorted whole blood was extracted with TRIzol reagent, and germline DNA was obtained with the DNeasy Blood & Tissue kit. Patients had chronic HBV infection and were treatment-naive at sampling. Before surgery, about 4 milliliters of peripheral blood were collected into K2EDTA tubes. This sample was taken from a study of tumor-infiltrating lymphocytes in primary liver carcinoma (dated by TCRdb to about 2017). Background for the entire study: About five patients with histopathologically diagnosed primary liver carcinoma underwent surgical resection in China between November 2015 and March 2016. The tumors of the five patients were staged as T1-T3 N0M0, with maximum diameters ranging from about 4.2 to 11 cm. A total of 35 or so specimens from 5 patients went through TCRbeta repertoire sequencing, namely 25 tumor regions, 5 adjacent noncancerous liver tissues and 5 peripheral blood samples. Reproducibility between technical replicate repertoires was high, with correlation coefficients above 0.95 and mean shared-clone rates about 0.9. Samples yielded roughly 3.5 to 7.5 million productive TCRbeta reads; read depth did not differ significantly between tissue types. TCRbeta repertoire sequencing, expression microarrays and whole-exome sequencing were combined in the study across five regions of each liver tumor, with adjacent normal tissue and blood also included. Of the five patients (three men and two women, aged 30 to 69 years), four had hepatocellular carcinoma and one had combined HCC and intrahepatic cholangiocarcinoma.

Using a constant-region primer and ProtoScript II reverse transcriptase, TCRbeta-specific cDNA was reverse-transcribed from approximately 0.55 ug total RNA. TCRbeta libraries were built with three nested multiplex PCR rounds, a slightly modified ARM-PCR procedure. Each of the first two PCR rounds ran for about 11 cycles using multiplex TRBV1-TRBV30 forward primers together with a Cbeta reverse primer. A final 25-cycle PCR with Deep VentR polymerase added sample barcodes and Illumina adapters. Before sequencing, amplicons of 200-500 bp were purified from gel using a QIAquick gel extraction kit. An Illumina HiSeq 2500 was used to sequence the TCRbeta amplicons with 250-bp paired-end reads. In the source study's methods: To recover full CDR3 sequences, reads were quality-trimmed using Trimmomatic v0.33 and paired reads were then merged using FLASH v1.2.11. MiGEC v1.2.1b assigned V, D and J germline segments to the rearranged TCRbeta sequences. Clonotype statistics and Shannon-Wiener diversity indices were calculated with VDJtools v1.0.0. Except for diversity analysis, only the 250 most abundant clonotypes of each sample were used in subsequent analyses to reduce sampling bias. TCRdb's own reprocessing of the public reads used fastp at Q25 and MiXCR and kept productive beta chains. Rows are combined by CDR3 protein, so each entry shows the most common genes and DNA. TCRdb, not the authors, supplied the V and J calls. The sample table contains 150,000 to 200,000 distinct CDR3 sequences; only one count was recorded for 50% to 75% of them. 65% to 80% of the sample is held by the ten biggest clonotypes.

Overall results and qualifications from the work: Pairs of tumor regions showed greater repertoire overlap (mean roughly 35%) than tumor-adjacent pairs (approximately 17%) or tumor-blood pairs (around 15%), which is consistent with antigen-driven expansion. A significantly larger repertoire fraction was made up by the top 250 clones in tumors than in blood (p = 0.039). Only five or six patients were included in the study, and the authors note that the findings should be validated in a larger study. Comparison of CD4+ and CD8+ T cell repertoires was precluded by the use of bulk unsorted samples. Only the TCR beta chain was sequenced, which likely underestimates true repertoire diversity because unpaired alpha chains were not captured.

The germline V end is reduced by 8 bases and the J end by 5 bases; junction bases left unmatched: 9. In the germline V gene (reference sequence), CDR1 corresponds to MNHNY and CDR2 to SVGAGI. The CDR3, cysteine through phenylalanine, is 14 amino acids long. Only the CDR3 part of the read is kept: 42 bases, read in frame from the first base. The sequenced material came from peripheral blood. This chain joins TRBV6-6 to TRBJ2-5; 9 central nucleotides agree with TRBD1. The TCR originated in a man in his forties with primary liver carcinoma and hepatitis B virus infection. The bases read TGTGCCAGCTGTAGGGACAGGGACGAGGAGACCCAGTACTTC. Its coded protein is CASCRDRDEETQYF.